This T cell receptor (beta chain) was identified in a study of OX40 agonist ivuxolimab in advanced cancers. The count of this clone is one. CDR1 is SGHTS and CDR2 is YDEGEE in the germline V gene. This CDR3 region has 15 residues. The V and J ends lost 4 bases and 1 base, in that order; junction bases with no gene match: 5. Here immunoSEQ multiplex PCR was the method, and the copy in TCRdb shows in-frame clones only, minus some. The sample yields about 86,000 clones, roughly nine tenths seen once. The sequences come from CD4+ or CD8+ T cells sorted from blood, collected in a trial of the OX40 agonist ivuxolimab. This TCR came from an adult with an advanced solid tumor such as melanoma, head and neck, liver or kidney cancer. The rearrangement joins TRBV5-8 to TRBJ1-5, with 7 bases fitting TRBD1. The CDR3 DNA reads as TGTGCCAGCAGCCACCGACAGGGAAGCAATCAGCCCCAGCATTTT. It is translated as CASSHRQGSNQPQHF.